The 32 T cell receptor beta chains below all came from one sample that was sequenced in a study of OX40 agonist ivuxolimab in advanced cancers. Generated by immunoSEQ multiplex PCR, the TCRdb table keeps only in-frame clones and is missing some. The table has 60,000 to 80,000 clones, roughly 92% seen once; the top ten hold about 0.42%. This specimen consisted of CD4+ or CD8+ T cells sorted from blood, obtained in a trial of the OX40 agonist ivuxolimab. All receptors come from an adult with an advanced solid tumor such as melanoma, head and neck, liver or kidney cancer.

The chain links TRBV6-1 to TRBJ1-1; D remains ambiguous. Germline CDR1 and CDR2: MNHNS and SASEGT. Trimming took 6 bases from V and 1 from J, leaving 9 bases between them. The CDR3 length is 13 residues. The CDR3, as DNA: TGTGCCAGCAGGAGGATGGAGAACACTGAAGCTTTCTTT. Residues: CASRRMENTEAFF.

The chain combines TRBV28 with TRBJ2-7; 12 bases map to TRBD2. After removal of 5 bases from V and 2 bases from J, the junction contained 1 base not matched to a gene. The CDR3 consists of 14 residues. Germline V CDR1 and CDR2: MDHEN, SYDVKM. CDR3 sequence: CASSRLAGAYEQYF. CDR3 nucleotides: TGTGCCAGCAGTCGACTAGCGGGAGCCTACGAGCAGTACTTC.

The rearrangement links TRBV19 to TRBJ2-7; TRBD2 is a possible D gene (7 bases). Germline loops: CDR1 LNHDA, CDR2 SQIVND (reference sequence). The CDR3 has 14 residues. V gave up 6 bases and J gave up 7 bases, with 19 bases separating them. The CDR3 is CASSRDLGGGEQYF. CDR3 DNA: TGTGCCAGTAGCAGGGATTTGGGAGGGGGGGAGCAGTACTTC.

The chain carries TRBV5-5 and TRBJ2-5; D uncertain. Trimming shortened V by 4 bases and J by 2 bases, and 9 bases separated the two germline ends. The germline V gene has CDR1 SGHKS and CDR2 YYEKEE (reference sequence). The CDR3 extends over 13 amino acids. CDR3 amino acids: CASSVPEQETQYF. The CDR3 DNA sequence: TGTGCCAGCAGCGTCCCGGAGCAAGAGACCCAGTACTTC.

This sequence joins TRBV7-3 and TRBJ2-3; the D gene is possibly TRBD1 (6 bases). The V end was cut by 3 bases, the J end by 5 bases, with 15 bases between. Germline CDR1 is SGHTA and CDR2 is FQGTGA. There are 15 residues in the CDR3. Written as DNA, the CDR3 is TGTGCCAGCAGCTTCATCAGGGGTGGTGTAGATACGCAGTATTTT. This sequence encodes CASSFIRGGVDTQYF.

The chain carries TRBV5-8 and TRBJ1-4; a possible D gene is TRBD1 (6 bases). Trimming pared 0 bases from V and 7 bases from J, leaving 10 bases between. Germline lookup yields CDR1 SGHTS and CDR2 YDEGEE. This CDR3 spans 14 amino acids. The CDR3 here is CASSLGQGIEKLFF. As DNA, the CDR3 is TGTGCCAGCAGCTTGGGGCAGGGGATTGAAAAACTGTTTTTT.

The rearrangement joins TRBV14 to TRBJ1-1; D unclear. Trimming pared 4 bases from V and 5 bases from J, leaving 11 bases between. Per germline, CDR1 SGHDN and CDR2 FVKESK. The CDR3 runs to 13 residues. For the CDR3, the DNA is TGTGCCAGCAGCCTCCAGTGGGAGACTGAAGCTTTCTTT. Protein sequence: CASSLQWETEAFF.

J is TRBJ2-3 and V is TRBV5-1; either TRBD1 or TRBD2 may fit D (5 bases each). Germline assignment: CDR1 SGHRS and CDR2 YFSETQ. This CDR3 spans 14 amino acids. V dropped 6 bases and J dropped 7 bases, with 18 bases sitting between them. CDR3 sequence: CASTLGTGTYTQYF. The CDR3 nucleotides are TGCGCCAGCACTCTGGGGACGGGGACCTATACGCAGTATTTT. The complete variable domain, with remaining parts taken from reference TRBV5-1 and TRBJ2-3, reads KAGVTQTPRYLIKTRGQQVTLSCSPISGHRSVSWYQQTPGQGLQFLFEYFSETQRNKGNFPGRFSGRQFSNSRSEMNVSTLELGDSALYLCASTLGTGTYTQYFGPGTRLTVL.

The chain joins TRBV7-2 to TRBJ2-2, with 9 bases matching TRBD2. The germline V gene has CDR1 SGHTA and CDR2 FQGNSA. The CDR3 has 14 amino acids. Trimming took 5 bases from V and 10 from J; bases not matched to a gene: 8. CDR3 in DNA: TGTGCCAGCAGCCCCGCGACGGGACTAGCGGAGCTGTTTTTT. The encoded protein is CASSPATGLAELFF.

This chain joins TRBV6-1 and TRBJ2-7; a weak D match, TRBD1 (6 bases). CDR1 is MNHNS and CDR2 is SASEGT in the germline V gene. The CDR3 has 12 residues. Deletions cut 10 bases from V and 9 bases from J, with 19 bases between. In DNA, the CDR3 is TGTGCCACTTCGCAGGGGCTGTTCGGGCAGTACTTC. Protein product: CATSQGLFGQYF.

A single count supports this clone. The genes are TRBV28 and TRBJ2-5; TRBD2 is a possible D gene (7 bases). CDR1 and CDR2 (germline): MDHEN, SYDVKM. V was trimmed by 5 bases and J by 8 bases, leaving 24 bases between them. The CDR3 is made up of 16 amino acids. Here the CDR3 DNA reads TGTGCCAGCAGTGCACAAGGGGGGGCCCGAAGAGATACCCAGTACTTC. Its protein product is CASSAQGGARRDTQYF.

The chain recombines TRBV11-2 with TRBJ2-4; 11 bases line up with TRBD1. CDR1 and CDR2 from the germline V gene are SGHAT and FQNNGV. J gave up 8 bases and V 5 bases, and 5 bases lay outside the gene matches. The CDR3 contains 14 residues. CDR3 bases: TGTGCCAGCAGCAAAGGACAGGGGGCTGACATTCAGTACTTC. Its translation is CASSKGQGADIQYF.

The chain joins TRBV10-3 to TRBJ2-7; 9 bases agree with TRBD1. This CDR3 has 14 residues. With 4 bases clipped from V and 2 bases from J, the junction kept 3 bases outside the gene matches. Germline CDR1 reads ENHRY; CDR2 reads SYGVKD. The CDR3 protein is CAISADRGAYEQYF. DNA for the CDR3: TGTGCCATCAGTGCGGACAGGGGCGCCTACGAGCAGTACTTC.

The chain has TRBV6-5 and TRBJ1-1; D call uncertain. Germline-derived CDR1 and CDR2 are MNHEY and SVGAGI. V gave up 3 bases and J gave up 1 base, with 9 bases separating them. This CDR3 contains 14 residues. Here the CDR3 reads CASSYGVSNTEAFF. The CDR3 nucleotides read TGTGCCAGCAGTTATGGGGTATCGAACACTGAAGCTTTCTTT.

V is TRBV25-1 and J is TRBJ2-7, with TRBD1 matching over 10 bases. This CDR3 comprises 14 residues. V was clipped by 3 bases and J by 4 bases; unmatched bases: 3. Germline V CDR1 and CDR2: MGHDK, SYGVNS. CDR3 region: CASSDRTGGYEQYF. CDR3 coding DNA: TGTGCCAGCAGTGATAGGACAGGGGGGTACGAGCAGTACTTC.

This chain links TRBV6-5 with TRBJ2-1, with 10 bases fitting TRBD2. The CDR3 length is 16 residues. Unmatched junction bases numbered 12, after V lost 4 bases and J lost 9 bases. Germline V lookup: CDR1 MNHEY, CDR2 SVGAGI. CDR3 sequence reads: CASSSAKSGRAGEQFF. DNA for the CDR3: TGTGCCAGCAGTTCGGCGAAAAGCGGGAGGGCCGGTGAGCAGTTCTTC.

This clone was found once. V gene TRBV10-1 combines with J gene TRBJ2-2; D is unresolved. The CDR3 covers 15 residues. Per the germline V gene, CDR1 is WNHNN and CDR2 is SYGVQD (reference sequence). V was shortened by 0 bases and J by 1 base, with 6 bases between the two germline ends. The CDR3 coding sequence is TGCGCCAGCAGTGAGTCAGGCCTGAACACCGGGGAGCTGTTTTTT. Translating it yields CASSESGLNTGELFF.

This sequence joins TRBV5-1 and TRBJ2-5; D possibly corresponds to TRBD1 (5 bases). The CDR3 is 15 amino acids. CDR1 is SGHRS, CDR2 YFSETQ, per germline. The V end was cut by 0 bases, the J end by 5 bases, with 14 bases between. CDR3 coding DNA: TGCGCCAGCAGCTTGGCCCCTCAGGGCTGGGAGACCCAGTACTTC. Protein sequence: CASSLAPQGWETQYF.

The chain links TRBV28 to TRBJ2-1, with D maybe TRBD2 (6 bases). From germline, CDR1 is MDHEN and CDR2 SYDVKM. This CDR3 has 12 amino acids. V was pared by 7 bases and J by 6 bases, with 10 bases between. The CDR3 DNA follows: TGTGCCAGCACCACGGGGGTCAATGAGCAGTTCTTC. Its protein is CASTTGVNEQFF.

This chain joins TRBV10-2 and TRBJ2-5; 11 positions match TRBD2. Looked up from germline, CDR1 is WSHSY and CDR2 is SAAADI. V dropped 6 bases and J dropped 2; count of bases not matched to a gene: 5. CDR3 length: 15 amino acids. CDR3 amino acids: CASRGTSGGQETQYF. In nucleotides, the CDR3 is TGCGCCAGCAGGGGGACTAGCGGAGGACAAGAGACCCAGTACTTC.

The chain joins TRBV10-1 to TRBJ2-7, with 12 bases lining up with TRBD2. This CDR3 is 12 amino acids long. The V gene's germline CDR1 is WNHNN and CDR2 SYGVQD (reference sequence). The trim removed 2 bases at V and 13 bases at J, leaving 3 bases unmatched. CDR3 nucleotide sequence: TGCGCCAGCAGTGAGGGACTAGCGGGATATTACTTC. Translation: CASSEGLAGYYF.

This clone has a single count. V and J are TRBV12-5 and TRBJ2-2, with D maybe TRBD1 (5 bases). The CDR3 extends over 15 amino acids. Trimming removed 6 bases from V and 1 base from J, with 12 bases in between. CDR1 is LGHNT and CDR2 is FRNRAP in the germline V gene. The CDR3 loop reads CASGQGSLNTGELFF. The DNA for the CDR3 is TGTGCTAGTGGGCAGGGAAGCTTGAACACCGGGGAGCTGTTTTTT.

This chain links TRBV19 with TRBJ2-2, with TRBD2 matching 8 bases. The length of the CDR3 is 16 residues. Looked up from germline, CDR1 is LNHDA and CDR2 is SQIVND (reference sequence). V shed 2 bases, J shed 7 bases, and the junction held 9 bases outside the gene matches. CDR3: CASSITTSGSVGELFF. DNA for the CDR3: TGTGCCAGTAGTATAACCACGAGCGGGAGTGTCGGGGAGCTGTTTTTT.

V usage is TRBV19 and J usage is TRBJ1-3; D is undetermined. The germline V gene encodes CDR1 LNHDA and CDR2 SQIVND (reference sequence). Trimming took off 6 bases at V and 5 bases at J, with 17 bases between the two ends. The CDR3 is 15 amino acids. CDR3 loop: CASRPTSGKRNTIYF. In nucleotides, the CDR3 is TGTGCCAGTAGGCCGACCTCAGGAAAGAGAAACACCATATATTTT.

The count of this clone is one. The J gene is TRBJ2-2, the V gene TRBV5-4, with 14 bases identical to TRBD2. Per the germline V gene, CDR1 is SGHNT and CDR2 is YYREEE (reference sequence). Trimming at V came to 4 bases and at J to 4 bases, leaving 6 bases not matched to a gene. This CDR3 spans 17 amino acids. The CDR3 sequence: CASSQGTSGSFTGELFF. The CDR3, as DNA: TGTGCCAGCAGCCAAGGGACTAGCGGGAGTTTCACCGGGGAGCTGTTTTTT.

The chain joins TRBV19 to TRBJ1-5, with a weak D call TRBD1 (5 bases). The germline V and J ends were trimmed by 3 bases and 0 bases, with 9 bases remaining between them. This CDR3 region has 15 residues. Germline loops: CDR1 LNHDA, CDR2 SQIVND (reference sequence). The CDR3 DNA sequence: TGTGCCAGTAGTATTTGGGGGAATAGCAATCAGCCCCAGCATTTT. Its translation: CASSIWGNSNQPQHF.

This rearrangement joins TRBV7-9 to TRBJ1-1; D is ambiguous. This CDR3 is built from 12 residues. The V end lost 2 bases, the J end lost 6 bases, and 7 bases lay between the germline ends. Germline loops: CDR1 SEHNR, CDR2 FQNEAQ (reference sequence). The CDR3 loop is CASSLYPSEAFF. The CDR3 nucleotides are TGTGCCAGCAGCTTATACCCGTCTGAAGCTTTCTTT.

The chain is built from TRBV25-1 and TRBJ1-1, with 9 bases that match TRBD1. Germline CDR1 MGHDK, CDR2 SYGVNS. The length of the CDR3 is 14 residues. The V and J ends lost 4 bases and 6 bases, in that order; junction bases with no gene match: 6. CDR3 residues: CASSVTQGASEAFF. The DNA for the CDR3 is TGTGCCAGCAGTGTTACACAGGGGGCTTCTGAAGCTTTCTTT.

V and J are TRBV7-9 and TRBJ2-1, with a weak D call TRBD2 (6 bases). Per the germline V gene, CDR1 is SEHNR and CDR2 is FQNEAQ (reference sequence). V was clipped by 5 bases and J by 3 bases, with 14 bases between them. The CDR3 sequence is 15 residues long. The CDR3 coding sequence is TGTGCCAGCAGCCCTCAAGGTAGCGGCTACAATGAGCAGTTCTTC. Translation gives CASSPQGSGYNEQFF.

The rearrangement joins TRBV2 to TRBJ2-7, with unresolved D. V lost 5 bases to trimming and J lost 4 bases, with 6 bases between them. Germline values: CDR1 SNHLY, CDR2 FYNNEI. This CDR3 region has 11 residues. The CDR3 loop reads CASSPEYEQYF. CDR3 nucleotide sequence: TGTGCCAGCAGTCCCGAGTACGAGCAGTACTTC.

CDR3 DNA sequence: TGCGCCAGCAGCTTTCAAGGGGGCGGCACAGATACGCAGTATTTT. Translating it yields CASSFQGGGTDTQYF. The chain couples TRBV5-1 to TRBJ2-3; 7 bases agree with TRBD1. V was pared by 2 bases and J by 1 base, with 4 bases of the junction left unmatched. The CDR3 sequence is 15 residues long. Looked up from germline, CDR1 is SGHRS and CDR2 is YFSETQ. Full variable domain (rest looked up from reference TRBV5-1 and TRBJ2-3): KAGVTQTPRYLIKTRGQQVTLSCSPISGHRSVSWYQQTPGQGLQFLFEYFSETQRNKGNFPGRFSGRQFSNSRSEMNVSTLELGDSALYLCASSFQGGGTDTQYFGPGTRLTVL.

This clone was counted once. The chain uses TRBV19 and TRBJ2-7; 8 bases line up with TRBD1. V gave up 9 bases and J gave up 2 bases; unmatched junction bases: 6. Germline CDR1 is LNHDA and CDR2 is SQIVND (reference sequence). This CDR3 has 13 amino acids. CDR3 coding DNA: TGTGCCAGACGGGGGACAGGCGCCTACGAGCAGTACTTC. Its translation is CARRGTGAYEQYF.